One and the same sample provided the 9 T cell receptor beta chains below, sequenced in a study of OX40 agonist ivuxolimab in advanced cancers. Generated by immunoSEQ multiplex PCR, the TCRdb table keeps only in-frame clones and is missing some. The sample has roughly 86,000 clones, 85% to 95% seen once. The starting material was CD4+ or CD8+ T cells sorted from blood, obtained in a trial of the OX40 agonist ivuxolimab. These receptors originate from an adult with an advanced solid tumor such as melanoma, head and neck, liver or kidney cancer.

The CDR3 bases are TGTGCCAGCGGAGGTGTCGCGAACACCGGGGAGCTGTTTTTT. As protein: CASGGVANTGELFF. The V call is TRBV27, the J call TRBJ2-2; D might be TRBD2 (5 bases). In germline, CDR1 is MNHEY, CDR2 SMNVEV (reference sequence). V was pared by 8 bases and J by 0 bases, with 10 bases between. This CDR3 is 14 amino acids long.

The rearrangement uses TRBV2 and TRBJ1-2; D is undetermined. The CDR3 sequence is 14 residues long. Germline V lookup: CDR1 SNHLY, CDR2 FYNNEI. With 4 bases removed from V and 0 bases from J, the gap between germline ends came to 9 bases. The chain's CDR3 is CASSVWGSNYGYTF. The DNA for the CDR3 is TGTGCCAGCAGTGTATGGGGTTCTAACTATGGCTACACCTTC.

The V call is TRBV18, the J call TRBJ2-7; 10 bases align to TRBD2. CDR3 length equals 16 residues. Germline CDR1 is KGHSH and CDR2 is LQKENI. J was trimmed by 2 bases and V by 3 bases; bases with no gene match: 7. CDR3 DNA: TGTGCCAGCTCACCGGGACTAGCGCGATCTCCCTACGAGCAGTACTTC. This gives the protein CASSPGLARSPYEQYF. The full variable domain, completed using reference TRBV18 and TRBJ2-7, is NAGVMQNPRHLVRRRGQEARLRCSPMKGHSHVYWYRQLPEEGLKFMVYLQKENIIDESGMPKERFSAEFPKEGPSILRIQQVVRGDSAAYFCASSPGLARSPYEQYFGPGTRLTVT.

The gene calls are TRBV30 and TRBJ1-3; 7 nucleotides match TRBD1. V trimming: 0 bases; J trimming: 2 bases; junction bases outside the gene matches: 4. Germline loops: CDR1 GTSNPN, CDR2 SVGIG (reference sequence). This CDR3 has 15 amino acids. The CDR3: CAWSVPGTAGNTIYF. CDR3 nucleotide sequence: TGTGCCTGGAGTGTACCTGGGACAGCTGGAAACACCATATATTTT.

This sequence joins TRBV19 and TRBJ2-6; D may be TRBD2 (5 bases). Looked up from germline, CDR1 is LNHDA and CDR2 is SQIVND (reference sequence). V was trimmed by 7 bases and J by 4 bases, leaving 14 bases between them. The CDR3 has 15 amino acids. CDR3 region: CASKRERWGANVLTF. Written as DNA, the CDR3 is TGTGCCAGTAAGAGGGAGAGATGGGGGGCCAACGTCCTGACTTTC.

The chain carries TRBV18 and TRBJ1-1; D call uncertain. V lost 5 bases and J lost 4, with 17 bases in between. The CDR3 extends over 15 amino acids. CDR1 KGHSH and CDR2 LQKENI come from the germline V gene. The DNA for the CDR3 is TGTGCCAGCTCATTGGGTCTCGTCTCAGGCACTGAAGCTTTCTTT. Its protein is CASSLGLVSGTEAFF.

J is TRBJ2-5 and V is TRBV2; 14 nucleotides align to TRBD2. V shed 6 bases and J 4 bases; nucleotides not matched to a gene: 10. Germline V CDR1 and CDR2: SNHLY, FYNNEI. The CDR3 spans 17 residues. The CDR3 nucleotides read TGTGCCAGCAGAAGGACTAGCGGGGGGCCGGAGGGAGAGACCCAGTACTTC. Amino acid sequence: CASRRTSGGPEGETQYF.

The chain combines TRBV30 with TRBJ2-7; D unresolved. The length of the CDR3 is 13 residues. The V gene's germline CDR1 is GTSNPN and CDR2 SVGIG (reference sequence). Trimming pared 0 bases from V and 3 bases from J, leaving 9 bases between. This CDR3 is CAWSVNNGYEQYF. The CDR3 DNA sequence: TGTGCCTGGAGTGTTAACAACGGCTACGAGCAGTACTTC. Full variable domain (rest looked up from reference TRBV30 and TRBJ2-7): SQTIHQWPATLVQPVGSPLSLECTVEGTSNPNLYWYRQAAGRGLQLLFYSVGIGQISSEVPQNLSASRPQDRQFILSSKKLLLSDSGFYLCAWSVNNGYEQYFGPGTRLTVT.

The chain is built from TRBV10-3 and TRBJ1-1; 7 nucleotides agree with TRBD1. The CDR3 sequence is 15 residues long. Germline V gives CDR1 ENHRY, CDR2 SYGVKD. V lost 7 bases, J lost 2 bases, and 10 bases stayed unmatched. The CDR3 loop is CAITITGVLNTEAFF. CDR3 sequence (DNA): TGTGCCATCACTATTACAGGGGTCCTTAACACTGAAGCTTTCTTT.